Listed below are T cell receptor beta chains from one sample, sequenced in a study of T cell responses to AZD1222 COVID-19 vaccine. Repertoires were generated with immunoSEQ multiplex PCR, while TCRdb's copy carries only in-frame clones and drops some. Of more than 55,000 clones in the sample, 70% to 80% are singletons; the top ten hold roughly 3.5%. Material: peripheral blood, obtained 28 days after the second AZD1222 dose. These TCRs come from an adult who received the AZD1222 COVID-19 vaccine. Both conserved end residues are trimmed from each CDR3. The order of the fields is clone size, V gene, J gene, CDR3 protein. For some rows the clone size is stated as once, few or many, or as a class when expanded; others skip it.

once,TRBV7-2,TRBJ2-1,ASSQTSGGQSEQF
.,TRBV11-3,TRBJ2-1,ASSRGDNEQF
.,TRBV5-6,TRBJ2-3,ASSLPGTDTQY
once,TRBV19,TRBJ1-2,ASSDERRRGYT
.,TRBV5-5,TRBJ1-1,ASSLKTGVTEAF
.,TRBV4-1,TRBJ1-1,ASSPTSQRAVNTEAF
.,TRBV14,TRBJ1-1,ASSQYQGGSTEAF
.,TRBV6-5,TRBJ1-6,ASSYTNSLNSPLH
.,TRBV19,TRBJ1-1,ASSIGRETEAF
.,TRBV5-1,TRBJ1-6,ASSLGARGDSPLH
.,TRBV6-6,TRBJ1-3,ASTAGLSGNTIY
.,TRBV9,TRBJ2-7,ASSVAGGPSYEQY
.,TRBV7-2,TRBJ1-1,ASSTGTGKNEAF
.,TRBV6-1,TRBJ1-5,ASSAGQGGIQPQH
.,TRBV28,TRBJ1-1,ASSLRSTEAF
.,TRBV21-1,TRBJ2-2,ASSKGSPGQSANTGELF
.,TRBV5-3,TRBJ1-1,ARSLEQGGTEAF
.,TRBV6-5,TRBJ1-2,ASRNWDSNYGYT
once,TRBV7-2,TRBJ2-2,ASSTSRGDTGELF
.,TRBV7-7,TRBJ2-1,ASSLVGGDYNEQF
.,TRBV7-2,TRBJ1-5,ASSYTSSQPQH
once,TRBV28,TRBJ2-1,ASSLGYGEQF
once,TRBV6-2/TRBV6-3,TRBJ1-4,ASSPAFGQPANEKLF
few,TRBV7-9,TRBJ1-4,ASGMWLQEKLF
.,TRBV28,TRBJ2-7,ASSPTGQPYEQY
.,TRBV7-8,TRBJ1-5,ASSPRVINQPQH
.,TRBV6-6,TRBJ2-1,ASSFLLAGNNEQF
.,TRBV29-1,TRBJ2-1,SVGTGLSSYNEQF
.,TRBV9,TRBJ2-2,ASSGGQGNNVNTGELF
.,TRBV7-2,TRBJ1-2,ASSLGQDTYYT
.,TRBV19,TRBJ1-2,ATNRRFPVGSGYT